The sample holds one count of the clone carrying this T cell receptor (beta chain). Its antigen is unidentified. Sequencing used immunoSEQ multiplex PCR; TCRdb keeps in-frame clones, though not all of them. This sample has about 150,000 clones, with about 90% found just once. This sample stems from a study of T cell responses to AZD1222 COVID-19 vaccine. Study details: Second doses at about 4 or about 12 weeks were pooled. Study-wide points: Nearly half of spike-specific TCRs reportedly target unmutated variant regions. Clonal diversity was possibly underestimated, and white British individuals and females predominated among donors. Increased Spike-specific TCR breadth and depth were observed after two AZD1222 doses.

Germline CDR1 reads MNHEY; CDR2 reads SVGAGI. Trimming stripped 2 bases from V and 4 bases from J, with 15 bases between. This CDR3 is 15 amino acids long. This chain uses TRBV6-5 with TRBJ2-7; D is perhaps TRBD1 or TRBD2 (5 bases each). The sequence derives from an adult in good health. The source was peripheral blood, collected on day 0 of AZD1222 vaccination. CDR3 protein: CASSYGSRERYEQYF. The CDR3 DNA reads TGTGCCAGCAGTTACGGGAGCAGGGAGAGGTACGAGCAGTACTTC.